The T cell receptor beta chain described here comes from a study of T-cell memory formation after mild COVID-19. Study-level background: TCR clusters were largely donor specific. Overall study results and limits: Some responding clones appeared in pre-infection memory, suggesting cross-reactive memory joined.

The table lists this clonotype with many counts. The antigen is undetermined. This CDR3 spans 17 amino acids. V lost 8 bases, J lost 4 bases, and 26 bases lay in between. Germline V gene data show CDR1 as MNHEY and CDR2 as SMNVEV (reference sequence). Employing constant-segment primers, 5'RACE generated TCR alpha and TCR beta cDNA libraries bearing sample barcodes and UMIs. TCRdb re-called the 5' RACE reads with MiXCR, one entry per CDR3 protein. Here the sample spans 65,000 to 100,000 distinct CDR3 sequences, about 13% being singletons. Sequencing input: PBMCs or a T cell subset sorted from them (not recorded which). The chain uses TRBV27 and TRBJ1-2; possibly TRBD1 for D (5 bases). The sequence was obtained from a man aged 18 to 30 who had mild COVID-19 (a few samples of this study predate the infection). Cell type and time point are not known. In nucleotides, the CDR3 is TGTGCCAGCCTCGGGGCAAGAGCGCGAGGTGGGGGCTATGGCTACACCTTC. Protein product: CASLGARARGGGYGYTF.